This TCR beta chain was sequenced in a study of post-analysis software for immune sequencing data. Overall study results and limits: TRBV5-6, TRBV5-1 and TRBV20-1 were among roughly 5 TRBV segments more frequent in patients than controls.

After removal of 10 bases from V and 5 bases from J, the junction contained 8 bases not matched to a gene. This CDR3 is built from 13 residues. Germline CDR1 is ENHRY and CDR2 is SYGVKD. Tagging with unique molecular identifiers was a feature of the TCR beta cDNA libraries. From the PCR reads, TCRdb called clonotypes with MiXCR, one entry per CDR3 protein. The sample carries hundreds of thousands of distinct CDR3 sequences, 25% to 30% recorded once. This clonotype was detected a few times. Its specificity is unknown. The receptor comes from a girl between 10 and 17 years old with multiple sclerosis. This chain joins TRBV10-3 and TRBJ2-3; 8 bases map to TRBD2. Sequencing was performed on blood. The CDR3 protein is CATGAGEGDTQYF. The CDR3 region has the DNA TGTGCCACTGGAGCGGGAGAGGGAGATACGCAGTATTTT.